This paragraph covers one T cell receptor (beta chain) sequence. Antigen: not known. The sample comes from a study of CD8+ T cells in alopecia areata. Study-level findings and limits: Besides other cells, scalp samples also yield sequences of resident alphabeta T cells from normal skin.

Treatment meaning: oral pan-JAK inhibitor, 5-10 mg twice daily. Researchers picked out CD4+ and CD8+ T cells from PBMCs by sorting. Reverse transcription of extracted RNA yielded cDNA, which provided the sequencing template. Sequencing used immunoSEQ multiplex PCR; TCRdb keeps in-frame clones, though not all of them. Of tens of thousands of clones listed, roughly 66% were seen once; the top ten hold less than 25%. V was trimmed by 2 bases and J by 0 bases, leaving 10 bases between them. CDR1 and CDR2 from the germline V gene are SGDLS and YYNGEE. CDR3 length equals 15 residues. This specimen consisted of CD8+ T cells sorted from blood, obtained at week 24, from a patient treated with tofacitinib. The chain has TRBV9 and TRBJ2-3, with D possibly TRBD2 on 5 matching bases. This TCR was recovered from a human donor with alopecia areata. The DNA of the CDR3 is TGTGCCAGCAGCGTGGGGAGTTTAAGCACAGATACGCAGTATTTT. It encodes CASSVGSLSTDTQYF.